This T cell receptor beta chain originates from a study of cytomegalovirus exposure and HLA in healthy donors. PCR employed 60 Vbeta and 13 Jbeta primers. Produced via immunoSEQ multiplex PCR; TCRdb's table is partial and in-frame only. The data show a few hundred thousand clones, with more than 60% seen just once and 0.22% held by the top ten. CDR1 and CDR2 from the germline V gene are SQVTM and ANQGSEA. V lost 4 bases and J lost 1, with 7 bases in between. The CDR3 runs 12 residues. The gene calls are TRBV29-1 and TRBJ1-1; D may be TRBD1 (5 bases). This receptor was obtained from a girl between 2 and 10 years old in good health and CMV-seronegative. Specimen: PBMCs. The CDR3 DNA follows: TGCAGCGTTGTCGGGGGGAACACTGAAGCTTTCTTT. It specifies CSVVGGNTEAFF.